The 3 T cell receptor beta chains below all came from one sample that was sequenced in a study of cytomegalovirus exposure and HLA in healthy donors. Sequenced by immunoSEQ multiplex PCR; TCRdb stores in-frame clones only, minus some. The sample holds about 120,000 clones; approximately 88% are singletons and the top ten take 1.5% to 2.5%. The sequencing sample was made of PBMCs. The receptors stem from a young woman in good health and CMV-seronegative.

This clone appeared once. The CDR3 DNA follows: TGTGCCAGCAGCTTAGGGTCGGGGGAGACCCAGTACTTC. It is translated as CASSLGSGETQYF. The rearrangement joins TRBV11-2 to TRBJ2-5, with D possibly TRBD2 on 5 matching bases. The germline CDR1 and CDR2 sequences are SGHAT and FQNNGV. This CDR3 spans 13 amino acids. Deletions cut 1 base from V and 5 bases from J, with 8 bases between.

The rearrangement joins TRBV18 to TRBJ2-7; no firm D call. Trimming pared 2 bases from V and 4 bases from J, leaving 6 bases between. Germline V lookup: CDR1 KGHSH, CDR2 LQKENI. The CDR3 loop spans 12 amino acids. The CDR3 protein is CASSPSTYEQYF. CDR3 nucleotides: TGTGCCAGCTCACCATCTACGTACGAGCAGTACTTC.

The rearrangement uses TRBV5-1 and TRBJ2-5; tentatively, D is TRBD2 (6 bases). Per germline, CDR1 SGHRS and CDR2 YFSETQ. Trimming cost V 1 base and J 2 bases, with 9 bases left between them. The CDR3 loop spans 14 amino acids. The CDR3 nucleotides are TGCGCCAGCAGCTTGAATCTAGCGCAAGAGACCCAGTACTTC. Encoded protein: CASSLNLAQETQYF.